The 2 T cell receptor beta chains below come from one sample, sequenced in a study of healthy donors' naive CD4 and CD8 T cells. Starting from 500 ng of total RNA, TCR libraries were made with linear amplification. Each CDR3 protein gets one entry after TCRdb re-called the reads with MiXCR. Counted here are about 180,000 distinct CDR3 sequences, over 60% occurring once; the ten biggest clones make up about 2.1%. Source material: naive CD4+ and CD8+ T cells sorted from blood, pooled from several donors. The receptors shown here come from a pool of human donors in good health; the sample pools cells from several healthy donors.

This sequence joins TRBV6-5 and TRBJ2-7; no firm D call. Germline V gene sequence: CDR1 MNHEY, CDR2 SVGAGI. Between the trimmed V and J ends, which lost 6 bases and 3 bases, there was a span of 12 bases. The CDR3 spans 13 residues. The CDR3 nucleotides are TGTGCCAGCAGCAACGAGGCCAGCTACGAGCAGTACTTC. Protein: CASSNEASYEQYF.

This chain links TRBV27 with TRBJ1-6, with D possibly being TRBD1 (6 bases). The CDR3 has 16 amino acids. V was shortened by 6 bases and J by 8 bases, with 20 bases between the two germline ends. CDR1 is MNHEY and CDR2 is SMNVEV in the germline V gene (reference sequence). The CDR3 is CASRGYREGPYSPLHF. The CDR3 DNA is TGTGCCAGCAGAGGTTACAGGGAAGGTCCGTATTCACCCCTCCACTTT.